The clone carrying this T cell receptor beta chain occurred a few times. The data were taken from a study of T-cell reconstitution after alpha-beta-depleted transplantation in children. Preparing the TCRbeta library involved the use of unique molecular identifiers. One entry per CDR3 protein, called by TCRdb with MiXCR from the PCR reads. The repertoire includes 700,000 or so distinct CDR3 sequences, less than 15% of them detected once, and 0.79% sits in the top ten. Source: PBMCs, taken before TCRalphabeta/CD19-depleted stem cell transplant. This clonotype was obtained from a girl aged 2-10 years with congenital amegakaryocytic thrombocytopenia, due to receive a stem cell transplant.

CDR3 protein: CASSLTLTGGMFF. Here the CDR3 DNA reads TGTGCCAGCAGCTTAACGTTGACAGGTGGTATGTTCTTC. V usage is TRBV7-3 and J usage is TRBJ2-1, with D maybe TRBD1 (6 bases). The germline CDR1 and CDR2 sequences are SGHTA and FQGTGA. The CDR3 covers 13 residues. The germline V and J ends were trimmed by 0 bases and 15 bases, with 15 bases remaining between them.